The present entry profiles one T cell receptor beta chain with its context. This sample is part of a study of blood T cell repertoires in COVID-19. Whole-study context: Donors in the United States, Italy and Spain gave samples during acute or convalescent COVID-19.

The germline gives CDR1 KGHSH, CDR2 LQKENI. The J segment lost 5 bases and the V segment lost 8 bases, leaving 4 bases of the junction unmatched. This CDR3 is built from 13 residues. Original analysis: Estimates of nucleated cell counts were drawn from the amplification of reference gene primers. Assay: immunoSEQ multiplex PCR; the TCRdb copy retains only in-frame clones and omits some. The V and J calls and the clone size are those of that table, but D and trimming were determined from the DNA. The sample has around 70,000 clones, about 90% seen once. The genes are TRBV18 and TRBJ1-5; 9 nucleotides align to TRBD1. The clonotype originates from a human donor in a cohort sampled during active COVID-19. Material for sequencing was peripheral blood. The CDR3 loop reads CASGQGTDQPQHF. The CDR3 DNA is TGTGCCAGCGGACAGGGGACGGATCAGCCCCAGCATTTT.